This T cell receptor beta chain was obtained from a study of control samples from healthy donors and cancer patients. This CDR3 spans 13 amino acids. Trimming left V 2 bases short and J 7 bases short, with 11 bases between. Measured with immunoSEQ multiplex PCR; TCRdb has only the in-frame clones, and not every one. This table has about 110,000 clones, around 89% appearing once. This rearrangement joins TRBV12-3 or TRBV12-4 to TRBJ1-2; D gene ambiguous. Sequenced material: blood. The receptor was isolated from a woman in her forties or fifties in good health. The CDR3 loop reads CASSLQEFGGYTF. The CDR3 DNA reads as TGTGCCAGCAGTTTACAGGAGTTCGGTGGCTACACCTTC.